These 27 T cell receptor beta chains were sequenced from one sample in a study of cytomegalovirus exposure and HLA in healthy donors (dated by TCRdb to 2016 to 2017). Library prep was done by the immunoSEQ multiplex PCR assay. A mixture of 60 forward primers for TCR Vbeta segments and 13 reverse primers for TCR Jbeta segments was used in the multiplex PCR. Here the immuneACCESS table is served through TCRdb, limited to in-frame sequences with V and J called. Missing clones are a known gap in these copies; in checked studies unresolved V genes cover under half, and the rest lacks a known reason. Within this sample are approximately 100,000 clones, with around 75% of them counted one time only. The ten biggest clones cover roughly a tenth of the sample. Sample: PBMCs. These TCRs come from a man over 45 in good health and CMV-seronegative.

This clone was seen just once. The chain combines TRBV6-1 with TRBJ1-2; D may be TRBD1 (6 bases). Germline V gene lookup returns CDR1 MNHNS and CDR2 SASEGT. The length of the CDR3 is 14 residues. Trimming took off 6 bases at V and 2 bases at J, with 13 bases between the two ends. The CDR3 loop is CASRPQGLNYGYTF. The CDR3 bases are TGTGCCAGCAGACCACAGGGCTTGAACTATGGCTACACCTTC.

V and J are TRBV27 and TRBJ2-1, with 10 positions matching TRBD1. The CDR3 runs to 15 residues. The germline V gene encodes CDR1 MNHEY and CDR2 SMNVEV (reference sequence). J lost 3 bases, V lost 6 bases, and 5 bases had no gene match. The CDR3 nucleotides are TGTGCCAGCAGGGGGACAGGGGCGGGCTACAATGAGCAGTTCTTC. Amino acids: CASRGTGAGYNEQFF.

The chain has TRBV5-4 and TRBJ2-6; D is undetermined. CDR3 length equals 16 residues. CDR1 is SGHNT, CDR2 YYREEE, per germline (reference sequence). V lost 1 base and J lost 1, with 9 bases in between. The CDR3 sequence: CASSLSPGSGANVLTF. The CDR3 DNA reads TGTGCCAGCAGCTTGAGCCCGGGTTCTGGGGCCAACGTCCTGACTTTC.

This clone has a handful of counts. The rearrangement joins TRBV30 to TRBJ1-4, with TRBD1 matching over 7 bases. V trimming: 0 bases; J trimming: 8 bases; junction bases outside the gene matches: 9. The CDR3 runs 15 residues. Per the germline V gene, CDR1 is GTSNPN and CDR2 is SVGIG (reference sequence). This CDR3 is CAWSVPRGLREKLFF. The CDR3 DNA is TGTGCCTGGAGTGTACCGAGGGGGCTACGAGAAAAACTGTTTTTT.

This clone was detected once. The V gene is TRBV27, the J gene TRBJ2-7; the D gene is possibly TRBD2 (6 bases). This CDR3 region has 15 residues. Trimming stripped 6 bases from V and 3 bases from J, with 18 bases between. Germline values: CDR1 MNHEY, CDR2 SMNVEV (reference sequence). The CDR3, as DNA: TGTGCCAGCAGGCAAGCCGGGACTCGAAACTACGAGCAGTACTTC. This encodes CASRQAGTRNYEQYF.

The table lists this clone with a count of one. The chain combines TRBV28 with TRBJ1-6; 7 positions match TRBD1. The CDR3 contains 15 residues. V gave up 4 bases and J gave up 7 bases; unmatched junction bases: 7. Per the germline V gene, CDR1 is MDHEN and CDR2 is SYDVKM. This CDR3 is CASSWGLRGNSPLHF. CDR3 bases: TGTGCCAGCAGTTGGGGTCTCAGGGGGAATTCACCCCTCCACTTT. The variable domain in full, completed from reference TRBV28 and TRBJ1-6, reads DVKVTQSSRYLVKRTGEKVFLECVQDMDHENMFWYRQDPGLGLRLIYFSYDVKMKEKGDIPEGYSVSREKKERFSLILESASTNQTSMYLCASSWGLRGNSPLHFGNGTRLTVT.

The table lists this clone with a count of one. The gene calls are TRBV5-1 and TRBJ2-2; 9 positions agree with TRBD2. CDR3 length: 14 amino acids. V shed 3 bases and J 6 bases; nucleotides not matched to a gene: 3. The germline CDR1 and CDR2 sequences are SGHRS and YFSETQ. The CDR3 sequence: CASSSPSGAGELFF. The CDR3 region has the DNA TGCGCCAGCAGCTCCCCTAGCGGGGCCGGGGAGCTGTTTTTT.

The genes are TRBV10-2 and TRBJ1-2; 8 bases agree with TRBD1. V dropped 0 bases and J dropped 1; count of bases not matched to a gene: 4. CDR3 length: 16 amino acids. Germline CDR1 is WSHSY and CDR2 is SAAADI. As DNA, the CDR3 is TGCGCCAGCAGTGAGTCGGGGACAGGACTTAACTATGGCTACACCTTC. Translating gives CASSESGTGLNYGYTF.

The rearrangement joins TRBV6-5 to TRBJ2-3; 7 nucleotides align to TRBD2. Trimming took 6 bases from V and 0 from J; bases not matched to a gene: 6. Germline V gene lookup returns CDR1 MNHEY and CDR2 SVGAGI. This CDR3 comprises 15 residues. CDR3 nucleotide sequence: TGTGCCAGCAGCCAAGCGGGGACGAGCACAGATACGCAGTATTTT. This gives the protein CASSQAGTSTDTQYF.

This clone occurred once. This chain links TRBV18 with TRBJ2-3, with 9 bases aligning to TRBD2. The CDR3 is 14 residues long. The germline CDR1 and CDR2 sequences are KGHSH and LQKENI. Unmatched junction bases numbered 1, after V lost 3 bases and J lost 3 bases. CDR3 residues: CASSPSGGTDTQYF. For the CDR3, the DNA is TGTGCCAGCTCACCTAGCGGGGGTACAGATACGCAGTATTTT.

CDR3 sequence: CAWTPEVLAGDTQYF. For the CDR3, the DNA is TGTGCCTGGACCCCGGAGGTACTAGCGGGAGATACGCAGTATTTT. V and J are TRBV30 and TRBJ2-3, with TRBD2 matching 9 bases. J lost 5 bases, V lost 4 bases, and 10 bases had no gene match. This CDR3 is built from 15 residues. CDR1 and CDR2 from the germline V gene are GTSNPN and SVGIG (reference sequence).

This CDR3 reads CASSEAGHRYNSPLHF. CDR3 DNA: TGTGCCAGCAGTGAGGCCGGACACCGATATAATTCACCCCTCCACTTT. The rearrangement uses TRBV25-1 and TRBJ1-6, with a weak D call TRBD1 (5 bases). Between the trimmed V and J ends, which lost 3 bases and 4 bases, there was a span of 13 bases. The germline V gene encodes CDR1 MGHDK and CDR2 SYGVNS. The CDR3 runs to 16 residues. Variable domain in full (rest from reference TRBV25-1 and TRBJ1-6): EADIYQTPRYLVIGTGKKITLECSQTMGHDKMYWYQQDPGMELHLIHYSYGVNSTEKGDLSSESTVSRIRTEHFPLTLESARPSHTSQYLCASSEAGHRYNSPLHFGNGTRLTVT.

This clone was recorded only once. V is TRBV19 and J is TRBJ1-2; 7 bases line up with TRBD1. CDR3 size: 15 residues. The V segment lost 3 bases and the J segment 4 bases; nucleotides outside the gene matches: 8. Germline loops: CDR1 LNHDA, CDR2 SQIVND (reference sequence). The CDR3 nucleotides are TGTGCCAGTAGTATCGTAACAGGGGAAGCCTATGGCTACACCTTC. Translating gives CASSIVTGEAYGYTF.

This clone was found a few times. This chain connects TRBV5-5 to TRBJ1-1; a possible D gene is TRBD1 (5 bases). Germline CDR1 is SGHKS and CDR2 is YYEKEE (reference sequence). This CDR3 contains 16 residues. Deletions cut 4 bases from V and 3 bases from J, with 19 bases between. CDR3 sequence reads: CASSPDTNLRYTEAFF. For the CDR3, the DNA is TGTGCCAGCAGCCCGGACACGAATCTGCGGTACACTGAAGCTTTCTTT.

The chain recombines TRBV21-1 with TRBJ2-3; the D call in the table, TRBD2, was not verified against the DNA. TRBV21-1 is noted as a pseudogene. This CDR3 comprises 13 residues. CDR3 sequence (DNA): TGTGCCAGCAGCAAAAAGTCCCATTCTAAGCAGTATTTT. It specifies CASSKKSHSKQYF.

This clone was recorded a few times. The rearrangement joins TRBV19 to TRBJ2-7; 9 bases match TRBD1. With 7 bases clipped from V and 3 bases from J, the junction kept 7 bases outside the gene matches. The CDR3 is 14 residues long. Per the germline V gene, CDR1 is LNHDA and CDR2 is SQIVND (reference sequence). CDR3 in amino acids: CASTPGTGIYEQYF. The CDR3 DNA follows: TGTGCCAGTACCCCCGGGACAGGGATCTACGAGCAGTACTTC.

CDR3 nucleotide sequence: TGCGCCAGCAGCTTAGGTCAGCGGCCTGGAAACACCATATATTTT. Its translation: CASSLGQRPGNTIYF. V usage is TRBV5-1 and J usage is TRBJ1-3; D ambiguous. Germline V CDR1 and CDR2: SGHRS, YFSETQ. Trimming cost V 2 bases and J 2 bases, with 11 bases left between them. The CDR3 has 15 amino acids. The full variable domain, in which reference TRBV5-1 and TRBJ1-3 provide the parts outside the CDR3, is KAGVTQTPRYLIKTRGQQVTLSCSPISGHRSVSWYQQTPGQGLQFLFEYFSETQRNKGNFPGRFSGRQFSNSRSEMNVSTLELGDSALYLCASSLGQRPGNTIYFGEGSWLTVV.

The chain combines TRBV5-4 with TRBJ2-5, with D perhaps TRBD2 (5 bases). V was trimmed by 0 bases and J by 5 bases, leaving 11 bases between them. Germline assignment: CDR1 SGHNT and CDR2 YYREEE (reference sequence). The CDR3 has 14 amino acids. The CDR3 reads CASSLAGNWETQYF. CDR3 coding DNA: TGTGCCAGCAGCTTGGCGGGGAATTGGGAGACCCAGTACTTC.

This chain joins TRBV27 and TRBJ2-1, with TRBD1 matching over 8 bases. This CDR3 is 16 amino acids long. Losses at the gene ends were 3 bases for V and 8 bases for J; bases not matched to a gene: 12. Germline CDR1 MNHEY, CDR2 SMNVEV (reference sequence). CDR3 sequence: CASSFQSGGAFYEQFF. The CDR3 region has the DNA TGTGCCAGCAGTTTTCAATCAGGGGGCGCTTTTTATGAGCAGTTCTTC.

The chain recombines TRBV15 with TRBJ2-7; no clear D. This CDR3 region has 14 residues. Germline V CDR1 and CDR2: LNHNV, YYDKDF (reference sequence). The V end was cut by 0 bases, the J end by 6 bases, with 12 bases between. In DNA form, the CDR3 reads TGTGCCACCAGCAGAGATACGAGAGGCGGCGAGCAGTACTTC. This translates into CATSRDTRGGEQYF.

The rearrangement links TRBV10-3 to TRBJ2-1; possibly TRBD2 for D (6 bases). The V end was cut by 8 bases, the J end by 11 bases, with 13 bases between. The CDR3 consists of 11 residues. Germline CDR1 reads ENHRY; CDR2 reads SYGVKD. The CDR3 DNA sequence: TGTGCCATCGGGGGGATCTCGCAGCAGTTCTTC. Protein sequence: CAIGGISQQFF.

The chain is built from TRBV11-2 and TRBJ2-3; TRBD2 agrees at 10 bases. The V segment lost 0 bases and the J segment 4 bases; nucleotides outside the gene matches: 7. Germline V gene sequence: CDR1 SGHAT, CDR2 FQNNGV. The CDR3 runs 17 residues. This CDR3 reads CASSLEASGGIPDTQYF. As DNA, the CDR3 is TGTGCCAGCAGCTTAGAGGCTAGCGGGGGCATCCCAGATACGCAGTATTTT. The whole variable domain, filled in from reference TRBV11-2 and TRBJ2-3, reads EAGVAQSPRYKIIEKRQSVAFWCNPISGHATLYWYQQILGQGPKLLIQFQNNGVVDDSQLPKDRFSAERLKGVDSTLKIQPAKLEDSAVYLCASSLEASGGIPDTQYFGPGTRLTVL.

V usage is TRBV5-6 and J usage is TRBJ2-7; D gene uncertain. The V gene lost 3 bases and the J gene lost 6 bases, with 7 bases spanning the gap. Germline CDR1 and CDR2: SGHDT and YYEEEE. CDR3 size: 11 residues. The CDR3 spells CASSSLSEQYF. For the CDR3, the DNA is TGTGCCAGCAGCTCCTTGAGCGAGCAGTACTTC.

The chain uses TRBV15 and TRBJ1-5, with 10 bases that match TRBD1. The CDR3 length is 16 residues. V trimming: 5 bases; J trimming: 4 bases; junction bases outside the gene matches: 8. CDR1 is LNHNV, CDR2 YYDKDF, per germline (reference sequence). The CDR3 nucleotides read TGTGCCACCAGCGGCCGGGACAGGGGTTTGAATCAGCCCCAGCATTTT. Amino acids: CATSGRDRGLNQPQHF. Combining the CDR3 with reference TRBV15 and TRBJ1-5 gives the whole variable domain DAMVIQNPRYQVTQFGKPVTLSCSQTLNHNVMYWYQQKSSQAPKLLFHYYDKDFNNEADTPDNFQSRRPNTSFCFLDIRSPGLGDTAMYLCATSGRDRGLNQPQHFGDGTRLSIL.

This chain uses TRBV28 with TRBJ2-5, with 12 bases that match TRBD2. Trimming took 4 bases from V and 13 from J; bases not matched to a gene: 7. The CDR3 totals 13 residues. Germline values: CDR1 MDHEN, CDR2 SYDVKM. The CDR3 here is CASSSSSGRAGYF. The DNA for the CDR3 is TGTGCCAGCAGTTCCTCTAGCGGGAGGGCCGGGTACTTC.

This CDR3 is CASSFPTGGTDTQYF. The CDR3 DNA sequence: TGTGCCAGCAGCTTCCCTACGGGGGGGACAGATACGCAGTATTTT. The chain is built from TRBV7-8 and TRBJ2-3, with 8 bases matching TRBD2. This CDR3 has 15 residues. The germline gives CDR1 SGHVS, CDR2 FQNEAQ. After removal of 3 bases from V and 3 bases from J, the junction contained 5 bases not matched to a gene.

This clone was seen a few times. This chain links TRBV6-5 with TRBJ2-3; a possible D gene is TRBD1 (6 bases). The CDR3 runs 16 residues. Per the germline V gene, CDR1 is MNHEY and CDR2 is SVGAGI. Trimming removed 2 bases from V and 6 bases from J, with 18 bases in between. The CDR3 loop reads CASSYLRGEVRDTQYF. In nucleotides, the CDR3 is TGTGCCAGCAGTTACCTCAGGGGCGAGGTTCGGGATACGCAGTATTTT.